A single sample is the source of the 23 T cell receptor beta chains below, sequenced in a study of blood T cell repertoires in COVID-19. Produced via immunoSEQ multiplex PCR; TCRdb's table is partial and in-frame only. Among 150,000 to 200,000 clones listed, approximately 91% were seen once. Material for sequencing was peripheral blood. The receptors originated from a man between 18 and 29 years old with acute or convalescent COVID-19.

The chain carries TRBV5-1 and TRBJ2-1; D perhaps matches TRBD1 (6 bases). Trimming removed 3 bases at V and 9 bases at J, with 19 bases between. The CDR3 length is 15 residues. Germline-derived CDR1 and CDR2 are SGHRS and YFSETQ. CDR3 in DNA: TGCGCCAGCAGCTCTAAGGGGACAACCGAAGGTGAGCAGTTCTTC. Protein product: CASSSKGTTEGEQFF.

This clone has a single count. The chain is built from TRBV11-3 and TRBJ2-2; a possible D gene is TRBD2 (5 bases). The V end lost 3 bases, the J end lost 5 bases, and 13 bases lay between the germline ends. The CDR3 sequence is 15 residues long. Germline CDR1 is SGHNT and CDR2 is YENEEA. DNA for the CDR3: TGTGCCAGCAGCTTGTCCGCCGGACTTACCGGGGAGCTGTTTTTT. It is translated as CASSLSAGLTGELFF. Combining the CDR3 with reference TRBV11-3 and TRBJ2-2 gives the whole variable domain EAGVVQSPRYKIIEKKQPVAFWCNPISGHNTLYWYLQNLGQGPELLIRYENEEAVDDSQLPKDRFSAERLKGVDSTLKIQPAELGDSAVYLCASSLSAGLTGELFFGEGSRLTVL.

The chain links TRBV4-1 to TRBJ1-1; D gene unclear. The CDR3 is 18 residues long. CDR1 is MGHRA, CDR2 YSYEKL, per germline. V was shortened by 1 base and J by 1 base, with 19 bases between the two germline ends. The CDR3 loop is CASSQGVLGRRPNTEAFF. The CDR3 nucleotides are TGCGCCAGCAGCCAAGGAGTTCTGGGGAGGCGTCCGAACACTGAAGCTTTCTTT.

This clone has a handful of counts. In DNA, the CDR3 is TGTGCCAGCAGTGAGCGGGGACCGCAGTTCTTC. Amino acid sequence: CASSERGPQFF. V is TRBV25-1 and J is TRBJ2-1; tentative D call: TRBD2 (6 bases). The V gene's germline CDR1 is MGHDK and CDR2 SYGVNS. The V end lost 3 bases, the J end lost 12 bases, and 9 bases lay between the germline ends. The CDR3 extends over 11 amino acids.

The V call is TRBV6-6, the J call TRBJ1-1, with a possible D match to TRBD1 (6 bases). The CDR3 spans 16 residues. The V gene's germline CDR1 is MNHNY and CDR2 SVGAGI (reference sequence). The V end lost 0 bases, the J end lost 7 bases, and 18 bases lay between the germline ends. This CDR3 reads CASSYSMGHLNGEAFF. For the CDR3, the DNA is TGTGCCAGCAGTTACTCGATGGGACACTTGAACGGTGAAGCTTTCTTT.

The rearrangement joins TRBV12-3 or TRBV12-4 to TRBJ2-7, with D tentatively TRBD2 (5 bases). This CDR3 has 13 residues. With 6 bases removed from V and 6 bases from J, the gap between germline ends came to 15 bases. CDR3 region: CASSPPLGSEQYF. In nucleotides, the CDR3 is TGTGCCAGCAGCCCTCCACTAGGATCCGAGCAGTACTTC.

The DNA for the CDR3 is TGTGCCAGCAGCGGCGGACAGGGCGAAGCTTTCTTT. Translation gives CASSGGQGEAFF. V gene TRBV11-3 combines with J gene TRBJ1-1; TRBD1 matches 8 bases. This CDR3 comprises 12 residues. The germline gives CDR1 SGHNT, CDR2 YENEEA. After removal of 5 bases from V and 8 bases from J, the junction contained 4 bases not matched to a gene.

The rearrangement uses TRBV5-5 and TRBJ1-2; 8 bases align to TRBD1. Trimming took 4 bases from V and 6 from J; bases not matched to a gene: 8. The V gene's germline CDR1 is SGHKS and CDR2 YYEKEE (reference sequence). The CDR3 extends over 14 amino acids. The CDR3, as DNA: TGTGCCAGCAGCCCGCCGGACAGGGACGATGGCTACACCTTC. This sequence encodes CASSPPDRDDGYTF.

The chain combines TRBV6-5 with TRBJ1-5; unclear D gene. Per the germline V gene, CDR1 is MNHEY and CDR2 is SVGAGI. The CDR3 is made up of 15 amino acids. The ends were cut back, 7 bases at V and 4 bases at J, with 17 bases in the middle. CDR3 nucleotides: TGTGCCAGCACCCATCTGGGCAGGTCAAATCAGCCCCAGCATTTT. Residues: CASTHLGRSNQPQHF.

The genes are TRBV10-3 and TRBJ2-7; D gene unclear. CDR3 length equals 14 residues. In germline, CDR1 is ENHRY, CDR2 SYGVKD. V lost 0 bases to trimming and J lost 3 bases, with 9 bases between them. The CDR3 DNA follows: TGTGCCATCAGTGAGTCTAATAATCTCTACGAGCAGTACTTC. It specifies CAISESNNLYEQYF.

The chain couples TRBV25-1 to TRBJ1-4, with TRBD1 identical over 8 bases. This CDR3 comprises 16 residues. After removal of 3 bases from V and 8 bases from J, the junction contained 11 bases not matched to a gene. The germline V gene encodes CDR1 MGHDK and CDR2 SYGVNS. CDR3 bases: TGTGCCAGCAGTGAGAACACAGGGGGAGGTAGGGAAAAACTGTTTTTT. It specifies CASSENTGGGREKLFF.

This chain uses TRBV5-1 with TRBJ1-1; 8 bases agree with TRBD1. Germline V gives CDR1 SGHRS, CDR2 YFSETQ. The length of the CDR3 is 15 residues. Unmatched junction bases numbered 5, after V lost 3 bases and J lost 1 base. The CDR3 loop reads CASSSQGERNTEAFF. CDR3 DNA: TGCGCCAGCAGCTCACAGGGGGAGAGGAACACTGAAGCTTTCTTT.

This chain links TRBV6-5 with TRBJ1-1, with D hard to call. Germline lookup yields CDR1 MNHEY and CDR2 SVGAGI. There are 14 residues in the CDR3. Trimming took off 5 bases at V and 5 bases at J, with 15 bases between the two ends. This CDR3 is CASSPLDRGTEAFF. The DNA for the CDR3 is TGTGCCAGCAGTCCTCTCGACCGGGGTACTGAAGCTTTCTTT.

The chain uses TRBV5-1 and TRBJ1-3, with 10 bases identical to TRBD1. The CDR3 runs to 13 residues. CDR1 is SGHRS, CDR2 YFSETQ, per germline. The V gene end was trimmed by 7 bases and the J gene end by 7 bases; junction bases not matched to a gene: 5. CDR3 DNA: TGCGCCAGCGGTCTGGGACAGGGGAACACCATATATTTT. Translating gives CASGLGQGNTIYF.

This chain uses TRBV7-2 with TRBJ1-2; no clear D gene. The germline gives CDR1 SGHTA, CDR2 FQGNSA. The CDR3 totals 16 residues. The V end lost 4 bases, the J end lost 4 bases, and 19 bases lay between the germline ends. The CDR3 reads CASSYSEWRRSYGYTF. The CDR3 nucleotides are TGTGCCAGCAGCTATAGCGAATGGAGGCGTAGCTATGGCTACACCTTC.

This chain connects TRBV19 to TRBJ1-2, with TRBD1 matching over 8 bases. This CDR3 is 14 amino acids long. With V trimmed by 6 bases and J by 5 bases, 8 bases remained unmatched. In germline, CDR1 is LNHDA, CDR2 SQIVND (reference sequence). In DNA, the CDR3 is TGTGCCAGTAGCCCTCCAGGGGGCAGGTATGGCTACACCTTC. Translated: CASSPPGGRYGYTF.

V and J are TRBV5-1 and TRBJ2-5, with D possibly TRBD2 on 5 matching bases. Trimming took 2 bases from V and 5 from J, leaving 13 bases between them. The CDR3 loop spans 14 amino acids. From germline, CDR1 is SGHRS and CDR2 YFSETQ. DNA for the CDR3: TGCGCCAGCAGCTTATTTCCTGGGGAGGAGACCCAGTACTTC. Translated: CASSLFPGEETQYF.

This chain connects TRBV12-3 or TRBV12-4 to TRBJ1-1, with 7 positions matching TRBD1. There are 13 residues in the CDR3. The ends lost 6 bases at V and 4 bases at J; junction bases unmatched: 5. This CDR3 reads CASRETGATEAFF. CDR3 nucleotides: TGTGCCAGCAGAGAAACAGGGGCCACTGAAGCTTTCTTT.

The chain recombines TRBV12-5 with TRBJ1-4; 8 nucleotides align to TRBD1. CDR3 size: 16 residues. Germline V lookup: CDR1 LGHNT, CDR2 FRNRAP. With V trimmed by 2 bases and J by 2 bases, 4 bases remained unmatched. CDR3 in DNA: TGTGCTAGTGGTTTGAGACAGGGGAAGACTAATGAAAAACTGTTTTTT. This translates into CASGLRQGKTNEKLFF. The full variable domain, with the rest looked up from reference TRBV12-5 and TRBJ1-4, is DARVTQTPRHKVTEMGQEVTMRCQPILGHNTVFWYRQTMMQGLELLAYFRNRAPLDDSGMPKDRFSAEMPDATLATLKIQPSEPRDSAVYFCASGLRQGKTNEKLFFGSGTQLSVL.

The chain joins TRBV7-8 to TRBJ2-1, with TRBD2 matching 11 bases. The CDR3 sequence is 16 residues long. The trim removed 5 bases at V and 6 bases at J, leaving 9 bases unmatched. Germline CDR1 is SGHVS and CDR2 is FQNEAQ. The CDR3 is CASSPVGTSGFNEQFF. In DNA form, the CDR3 reads TGTGCCAGCAGCCCGGTCGGGACTAGCGGTTTCAATGAGCAGTTCTTC.

The rearrangement uses TRBV21-1 and TRBJ1-1. TRBV21-1 is labeled a pseudogene. This CDR3 spans 17 amino acids. For the CDR3, the DNA is TGTGCCAGCAGCAGAGGGGTGTGGGGGGGCGAAAACACTGAAGCTTTCTTT. This sequence encodes CASSRGVWGGENTEAFF.

The rearrangement links TRBV7-9 to TRBJ1-2; 11 bases agree with TRBD1. The CDR3 consists of 15 residues. CDR1 is SEHNR and CDR2 is FQNEAQ in the germline V gene (reference sequence). V trimming: 5 bases; J trimming: 5 bases; junction bases outside the gene matches: 7. The CDR3 is CASSPRDRGFYGYTF. The CDR3 DNA follows: TGTGCCAGCAGCCCGCGGGACAGGGGGTTTTATGGCTACACCTTC.

The rearrangement joins TRBV6-4 to TRBJ1-2; 9 nucleotides align to TRBD1. Germline loops: CDR1 MRHNA, CDR2 SNTAGT. The CDR3 runs 15 residues. Trimming at V came to 4 bases and at J to 0 bases, leaving 3 bases not matched to a gene. In DNA form, the CDR3 reads TGTGCCAGCAGTGTGGGACAGGGTACTAACTATGGCTACACCTTC. The encoded protein is CASSVGQGTNYGYTF.